This paragraph covers one T cell receptor (beta chain) sequence. Its antigen is as yet unknown. This entry is derived from a study of response to subunit inactivated influenza vaccine. Study conclusions and caveats: Each seasonal flu vaccination may recruit only limited new T cells, authors suggested.

TCRdb called the RT-PCR reads again in MiXCR, with one record for every CDR3 protein. The table lists hundreds of thousands of distinct CDR3 sequences, about 18% of them singletons, with around 9.9% in the top ten. This CDR3 is built from 21 residues. CDR1 is SGHAT and CDR2 is FQDESV in the germline V gene (reference sequence). Losses at the gene ends were 1 base for V and 0 bases for J; bases not matched to a gene: 10. The TCR originated in a man over 45 who received an inactivated influenza vaccine. The chain links TRBV11-1 to TRBJ2-1; 15 nucleotides agree with TRBD2. Sequences were derived from PBMCs from blood, sampled less than 6 days after vaccination. CDR3 amino acids: CASSLVSGTSGGPISYNEQFF. The CDR3 coding sequence is TGTGCCAGCAGCTTAGTTTCTGGGACTAGCGGGGGGCCAATCTCCTACAATGAGCAGTTCTTC.